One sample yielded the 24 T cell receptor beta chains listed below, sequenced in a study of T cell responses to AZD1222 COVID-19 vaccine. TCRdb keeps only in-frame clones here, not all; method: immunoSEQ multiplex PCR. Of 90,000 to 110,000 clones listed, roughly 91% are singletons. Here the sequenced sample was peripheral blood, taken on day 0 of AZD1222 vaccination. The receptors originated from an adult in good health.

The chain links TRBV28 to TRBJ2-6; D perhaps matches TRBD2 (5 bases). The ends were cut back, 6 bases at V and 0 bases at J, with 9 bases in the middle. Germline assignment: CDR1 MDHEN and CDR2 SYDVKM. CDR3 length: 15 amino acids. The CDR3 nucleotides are TGTGCCAGCAGGGACTTTCCCTCTGGGGCCAACGTCCTGACTTTC. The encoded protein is CASRDFPSGANVLTF.

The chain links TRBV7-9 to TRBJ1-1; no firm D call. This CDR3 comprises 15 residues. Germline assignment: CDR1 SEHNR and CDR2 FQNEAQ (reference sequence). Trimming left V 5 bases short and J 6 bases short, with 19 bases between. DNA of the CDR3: TGTGCCAGCAGCCTCCGCGTGGTAACTTCCGCTGAAGCTTTCTTT. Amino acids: CASSLRVVTSAEAFF.

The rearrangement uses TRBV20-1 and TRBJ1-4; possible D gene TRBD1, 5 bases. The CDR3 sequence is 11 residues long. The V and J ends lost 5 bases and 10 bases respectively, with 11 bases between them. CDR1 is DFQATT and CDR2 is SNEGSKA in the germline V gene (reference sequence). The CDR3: CSAPGFGKLFF. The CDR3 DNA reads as TGCAGTGCTCCAGGGTTTGGAAAACTGTTTTTT.

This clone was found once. This CDR3 reads CASSEPYNEQFF. In nucleotides, the CDR3 is TGTGCCAGCAGTGAGCCTTACAATGAGCAGTTCTTC. The rearrangement uses TRBV6-2 or TRBV6-3 and TRBJ2-1; no clear D gene. The CDR3 is 12 amino acids. From germline, CDR1 is MNHEY and CDR2 SVGEGT. V was shortened by 5 bases and J by 4 bases, with 6 bases between the two germline ends.

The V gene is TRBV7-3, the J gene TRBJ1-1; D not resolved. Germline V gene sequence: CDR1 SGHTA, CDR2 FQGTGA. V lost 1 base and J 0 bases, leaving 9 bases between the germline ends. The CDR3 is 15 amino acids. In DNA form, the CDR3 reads TGTGCCAGCAGCTTAAGTGCGGGTTTGAACACTGAAGCTTTCTTT. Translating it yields CASSLSAGLNTEAFF.

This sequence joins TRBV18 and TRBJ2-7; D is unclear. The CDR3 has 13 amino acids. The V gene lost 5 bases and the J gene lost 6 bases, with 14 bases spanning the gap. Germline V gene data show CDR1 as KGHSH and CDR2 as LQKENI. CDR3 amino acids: CASSTTSGAEQYF. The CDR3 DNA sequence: TGTGCCAGCTCAACAACCTCGGGTGCCGAGCAGTACTTC.

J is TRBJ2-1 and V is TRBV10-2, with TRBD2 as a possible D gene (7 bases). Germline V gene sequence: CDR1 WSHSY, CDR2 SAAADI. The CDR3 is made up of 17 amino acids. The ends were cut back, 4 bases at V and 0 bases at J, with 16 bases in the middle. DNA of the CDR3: TGCGCCAGCAGTGTGAGGGGGGGATATAGCTCCTACAATGAGCAGTTCTTC. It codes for CASSVRGGYSSYNEQFF.

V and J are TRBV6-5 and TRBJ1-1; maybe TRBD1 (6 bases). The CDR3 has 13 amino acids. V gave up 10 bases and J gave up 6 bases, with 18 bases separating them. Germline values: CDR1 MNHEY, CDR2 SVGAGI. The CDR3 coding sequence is TGTGCCACCGCCGGGAGGGGGTCTTCTGAAGCTTTCTTT. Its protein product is CATAGRGSSEAFF.

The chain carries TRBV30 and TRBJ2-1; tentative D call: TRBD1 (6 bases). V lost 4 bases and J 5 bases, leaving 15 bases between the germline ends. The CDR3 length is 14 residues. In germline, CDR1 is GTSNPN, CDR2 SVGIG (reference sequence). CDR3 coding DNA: TGTGCCTGGAAAGGAGACAGGCAACACAATGAGCAGTTCTTC. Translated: CAWKGDRQHNEQFF.

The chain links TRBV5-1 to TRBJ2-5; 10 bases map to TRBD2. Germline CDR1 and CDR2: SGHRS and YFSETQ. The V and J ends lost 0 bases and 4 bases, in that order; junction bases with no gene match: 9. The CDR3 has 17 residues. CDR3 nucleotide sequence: TGCGCCAGCAGCTTGGGTCTAGCGGGAGTCCCGCGAGAGACCCAGTACTTC. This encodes CASSLGLAGVPRETQYF. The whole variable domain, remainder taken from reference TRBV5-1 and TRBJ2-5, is KAGVTQTPRYLIKTRGQQVTLSCSPISGHRSVSWYQQTPGQGLQFLFEYFSETQRNKGNFPGRFSGRQFSNSRSEMNVSTLELGDSALYLCASSLGLAGVPRETQYFGPGTRLLVL.

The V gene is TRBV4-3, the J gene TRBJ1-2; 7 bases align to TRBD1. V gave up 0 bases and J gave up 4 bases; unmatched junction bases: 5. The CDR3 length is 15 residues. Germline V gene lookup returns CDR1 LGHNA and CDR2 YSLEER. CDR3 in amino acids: CASSQDGGGTYGYTF. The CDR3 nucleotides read TGCGCCAGCAGCCAAGATGGAGGGGGCACCTATGGCTACACCTTC.

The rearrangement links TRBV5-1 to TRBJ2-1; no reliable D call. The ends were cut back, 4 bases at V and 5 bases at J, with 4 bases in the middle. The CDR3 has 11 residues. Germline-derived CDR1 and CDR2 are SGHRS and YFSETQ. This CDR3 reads CASSHNNEQFF. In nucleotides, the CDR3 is TGCGCCAGCAGCCATAACAATGAGCAGTTCTTC.

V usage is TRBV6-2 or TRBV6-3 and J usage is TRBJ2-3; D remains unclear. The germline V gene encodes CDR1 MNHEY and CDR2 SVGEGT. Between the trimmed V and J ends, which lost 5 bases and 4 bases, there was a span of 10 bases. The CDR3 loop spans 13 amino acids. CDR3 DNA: TGTGCCAGCAGTCCAGGACGGCCAGATACGCAGTATTTT. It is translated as CASSPGRPDTQYF.

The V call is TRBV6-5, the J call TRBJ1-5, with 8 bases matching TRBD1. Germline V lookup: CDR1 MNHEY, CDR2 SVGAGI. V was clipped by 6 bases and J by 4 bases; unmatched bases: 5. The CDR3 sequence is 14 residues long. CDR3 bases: TGTGCCAGCAGCTCAGGGGGCCTGAATCAGCCCCAGCATTTT. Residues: CASSSGGLNQPQHF.

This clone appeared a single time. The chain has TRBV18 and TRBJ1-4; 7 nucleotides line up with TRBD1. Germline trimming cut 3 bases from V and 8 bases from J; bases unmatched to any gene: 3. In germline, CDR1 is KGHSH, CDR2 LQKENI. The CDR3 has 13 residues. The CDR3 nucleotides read TGTGCCAGCTCACCGGGACAGCTAGAAAAACTGTTTTTT. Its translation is CASSPGQLEKLFF.

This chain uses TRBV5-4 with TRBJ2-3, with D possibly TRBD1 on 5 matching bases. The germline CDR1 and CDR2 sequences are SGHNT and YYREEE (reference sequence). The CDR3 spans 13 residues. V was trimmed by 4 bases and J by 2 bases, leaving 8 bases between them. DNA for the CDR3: TGTGCCAGCAGCCGGACATACACAGATACGCAGTATTTT. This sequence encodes CASSRTYTDTQYF.

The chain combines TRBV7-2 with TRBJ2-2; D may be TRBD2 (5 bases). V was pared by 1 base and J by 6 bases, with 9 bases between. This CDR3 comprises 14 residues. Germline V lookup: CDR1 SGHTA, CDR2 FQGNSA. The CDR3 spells CASSLGGAPGELFF. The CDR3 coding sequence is TGTGCCAGCAGCTTAGGGGGAGCGCCCGGGGAGCTGTTTTTT.

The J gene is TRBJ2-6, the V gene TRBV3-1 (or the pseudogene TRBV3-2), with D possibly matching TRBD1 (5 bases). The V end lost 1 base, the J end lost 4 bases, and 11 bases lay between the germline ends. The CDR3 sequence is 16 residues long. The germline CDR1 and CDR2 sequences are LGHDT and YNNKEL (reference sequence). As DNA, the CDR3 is TGTGCCAGCAGCCAAGCCAGGGTTCCAGGGGCCAACGTCCTGACTTTC. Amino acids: CASSQARVPGANVLTF.

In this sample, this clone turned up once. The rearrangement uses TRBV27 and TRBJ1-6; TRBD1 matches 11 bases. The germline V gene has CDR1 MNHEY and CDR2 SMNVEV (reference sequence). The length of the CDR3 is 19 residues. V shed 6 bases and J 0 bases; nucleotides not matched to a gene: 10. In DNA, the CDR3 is TGTGCCAGCAGCCCAGAGTTAGGGACAGGGGGCTCCTATAATTCACCCCTCCACTTT. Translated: CASSPELGTGGSYNSPLHF.

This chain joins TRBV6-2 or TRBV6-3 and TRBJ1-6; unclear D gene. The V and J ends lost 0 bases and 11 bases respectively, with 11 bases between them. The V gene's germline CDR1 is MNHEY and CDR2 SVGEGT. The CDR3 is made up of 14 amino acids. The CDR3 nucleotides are TGTGCCAGCAGTTACTCGACCATTGTCACACCCCTCCACTTT. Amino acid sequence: CASSYSTIVTPLHF.

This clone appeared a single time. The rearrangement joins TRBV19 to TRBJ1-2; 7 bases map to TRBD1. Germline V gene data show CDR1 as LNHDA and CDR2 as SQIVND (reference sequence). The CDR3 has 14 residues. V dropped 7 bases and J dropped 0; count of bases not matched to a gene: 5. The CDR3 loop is CASKKGAANYGYTF. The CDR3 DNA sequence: TGTGCCAGTAAGAAGGGGGCCGCTAACTATGGCTACACCTTC.

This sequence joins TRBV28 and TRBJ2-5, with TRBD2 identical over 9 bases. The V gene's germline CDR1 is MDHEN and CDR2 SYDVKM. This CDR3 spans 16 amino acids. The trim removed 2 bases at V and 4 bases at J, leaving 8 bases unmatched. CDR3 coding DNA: TGTGCCAGCAGTTTACTTAGTAGCGGGAGAACAGAGACCCAGTACTTC. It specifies CASSLLSSGRTETQYF.

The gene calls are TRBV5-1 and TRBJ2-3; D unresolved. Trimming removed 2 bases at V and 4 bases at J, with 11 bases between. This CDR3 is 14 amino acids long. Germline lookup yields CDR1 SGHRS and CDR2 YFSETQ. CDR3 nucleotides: TGCGCCAGCAGCTTACGACCCGGGCCAGATACGCAGTATTTT. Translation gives CASSLRPGPDTQYF.

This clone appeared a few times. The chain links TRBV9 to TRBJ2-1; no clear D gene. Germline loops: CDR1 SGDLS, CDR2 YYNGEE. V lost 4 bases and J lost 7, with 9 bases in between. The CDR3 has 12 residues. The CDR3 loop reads CASSQVGNEQFF. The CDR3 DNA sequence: TGTGCCAGCAGCCAGGTCGGTAATGAGCAGTTCTTC.